One and the same sample provided the 30 T cell receptor beta chains below, sequenced in a study of CD8+CD57+ T cells in acquired aplastic anemia. Profiles of TCR beta VDJ and CDR3 were generated from a genomic DNA template. TCRdb re-called the reads with MiXCR, one entry per CDR3 protein. The sample yields about 70,000 distinct CDR3 sequences, around half seen once. Specimen: sorted CD4+, CD8+, or CD8+CD57+ T cells (not recorded which) from PBMCs. Receptor source: a human donor in good health, serving as a control.

In this sample, this clonotype turned up a few times. The chain is built from TRBV7-9 and TRBJ1-6, with D hard to call. The germline V gene encodes CDR1 SEHNR and CDR2 FQNEAQ (reference sequence). This CDR3 contains 13 residues. V was shortened by 0 bases and J by 7 bases, with 4 bases between the two germline ends. The CDR3 nucleotides read TGTGCCAGCAGCTTAGCGCAAAATTCACCCCTCCACTTT. It translates to CASSLAQNSPLHF.

V usage is TRBV10-3 and J usage is TRBJ1-6; D not certain. Germline V CDR1 and CDR2: ENHRY, SYGVKD. This CDR3 has 12 amino acids. Trimming pared 0 bases from V and 6 bases from J, leaving 0 bases between. CDR3 protein: CAISESNSPLHF. Written as DNA, the CDR3 is TGTGCCATCAGTGAGTCTAATTCACCCCTCCACTTT.

The chain joins TRBV9 to TRBJ2-5, with 7 bases matching TRBD1. This CDR3 comprises 15 residues. The germline gives CDR1 SGDLS, CDR2 YYNGEE. J was trimmed by 6 bases and V by 8 bases; bases with no gene match: 16. The CDR3 protein is CASSTTPGGQQTQYF. In DNA form, the CDR3 reads TGTGCCAGTAGTACCACCCCTGGGGGACAGCAGACCCAGTACTTC.

Many counts were recorded for this clonotype. The rearrangement joins TRBV13 to TRBJ2-3; no clear D gene. This CDR3 region has 14 residues. The germline V and J ends were trimmed by 2 bases and 6 bases, with 12 bases remaining between them. The germline V gene has CDR1 PRHDT and CDR2 FYEKMQ (reference sequence). The CDR3 region is CASSLPTTSDTQYF. The CDR3 DNA reads as TGTGCCAGCAGCTTACCCACAACAAGTGATACGCAGTATTTT.

The V gene is TRBV10-3, the J gene TRBJ1-6, with 9 nucleotides matching TRBD1. CDR1 ENHRY and CDR2 SYGVKD come from the germline V gene. CDR3 length: 17 amino acids. J lost 0 bases, V lost 4 bases, and 4 bases had no gene match. DNA for the CDR3: TGTGCCATCAGTGGCGGGGGACAGGGCTCCTATAATTCACCCCTCCACTTT. It is translated as CAISGGGQGSYNSPLHF.

Only a few counts were recorded for this clonotype. This chain connects TRBV2 to TRBJ1-1; D gene unclear. The CDR3 sequence is 15 residues long. Trimming stripped 4 bases from V and 4 bases from J, with 16 bases between. Germline V lookup: CDR1 SNHLY, CDR2 FYNNEI. The CDR3 region has the DNA TGTGCCAGCAGTGTGTCGGGAGTGGAACGCACTGAAGCTTTCTTT. As protein: CASSVSGVERTEAFF.

CDR3 in DNA: TGTGCCAGCAGCTTACCACAGGCCGGAGCAGAGACCCAGTACTTC. Translation: CASSLPQAGAETQYF. This chain connects TRBV7-9 to TRBJ2-5; tentative D call: TRBD1 (5 bases). Germline V gives CDR1 SEHNR, CDR2 FQNEAQ (reference sequence). This CDR3 comprises 15 residues. V lost 2 bases and J 4 bases, leaving 14 bases between the germline ends. Supplemented by reference TRBV7-9 and TRBJ2-5, the full variable domain reads DTGVSQNPRHKITKRGQNVTFRCDPISEHNRLYWYRQTLGQGPEFLTYFQNEAQLEKSRLLSDRFSAERPKGSFSTLEIQRTEQGDSAMYLCASSLPQAGAETQYFGPGTRLLVL.

As DNA, the CDR3 is TGCAGCGAAACGGAGTGGCAGCCTCCTACGAAACAGTACTTC. It codes for CSETEWQPPTKQYF. This chain connects TRBV29-1 to TRBJ2-7, with no clear D. Germline CDR1 is SQVTM and CDR2 is ANQGSEA. The length of the CDR3 is 14 residues. The V gene lost 7 bases and the J gene lost 10 bases, with 26 bases spanning the gap.

This chain joins TRBV19 and TRBJ1-5; 8 nucleotides agree with TRBD1. Germline V lookup: CDR1 LNHDA, CDR2 SQIVND (reference sequence). CDR3 length: 14 amino acids. The ends lost 5 bases at V and 2 bases at J; junction bases unmatched: 2. The CDR3 sequence: CASSQDRGNQPQHF. As DNA, the CDR3 is TGTGCCAGTAGTCAGGACAGGGGCAATCAGCCCCAGCATTTT.

The chain employs TRBV20-1 and TRBJ2-5; 8 nucleotides line up with TRBD1. Germline CDR1 is DFQATT and CDR2 is SNEGSKA (reference sequence). The length of the CDR3 is 14 residues. V lost 5 bases, J lost 1 base, and 6 bases stayed unmatched. The DNA of the CDR3 is TGCAGTGCTGTTTCAGGGGGCCCCCAAGAGACCCAGTACTTC. Protein: CSAVSGGPQETQYF.

This clonotype appeared many times. The genes are TRBV9 and TRBJ1-1; TRBD1 might be the D (6 bases). V was clipped by 1 base and J by 4 bases, with 23 bases between them. Per the germline V gene, CDR1 is SGDLS and CDR2 is YYNGEE. The CDR3 length is 18 residues. CDR3 protein: CASSVSSGQRNEVTEAFF. The CDR3 DNA reads as TGTGCCAGCAGCGTAAGTTCCGGACAGAGAAATGAGGTCACTGAAGCTTTCTTT.

This clonotype was seen many times. The V call is TRBV5-1, the J call TRBJ1-1; no firm D call. The V end lost 5 bases, the J end lost 4 bases, and 21 bases lay between the germline ends. CDR1 SGHRS and CDR2 YFSETQ come from the germline V gene. CDR3 length: 16 amino acids. As DNA, the CDR3 is TGCGCCAGCAGTCCTCGTCCCGGGCCGCCCAGCACTGAAGCTTTCTTT. Translating it yields CASSPRPGPPSTEAFF.

The gene calls are TRBV7-2 and TRBJ2-7, with 10 bases identical to TRBD2. Trimming at V came to 5 bases and at J to 5 bases, leaving 6 bases not matched to a gene. The CDR3 sequence is 14 residues long. Germline V gene lookup returns CDR1 SGHTA and CDR2 FQGNSA. CDR3 bases: TGTGCCAGCAGCGACGGGACTAGCGCTGACGAGCAGTACTTC. Protein product: CASSDGTSADEQYF.

This clonotype has ten or more counts. The chain employs TRBV6-1 and TRBJ2-7; 8 bases agree with TRBD2. This CDR3 is built from 16 residues. V shed 2 bases and J 0 bases; nucleotides not matched to a gene: 6. CDR1 and CDR2 from the germline V gene are MNHNS and SASEGT. This CDR3 is CASSEFGREGSYEQYF. As DNA, the CDR3 is TGTGCCAGCAGTGAATTTGGTCGGGAGGGCTCCTACGAGCAGTACTTC.

This chain connects TRBV2 to TRBJ1-3; the D is unclear. Trimming removed 1 base from V and 2 bases from J, with 3 bases in between. This CDR3 is built from 13 residues. Per the germline V gene, CDR1 is SNHLY and CDR2 is FYNNEI. As DNA, the CDR3 is TGTGCCAGCAGTGAAGGGGCTGGAAACACCATATATTTT. Translation: CASSEGAGNTIYF.

At least ten counts were recorded for this clonotype. The CDR3 here is CASSVGVASGTNSPLHF. CDR3 coding DNA: TGTGCCAGCAGCGTAGGGGTAGCATCAGGCACTAATTCACCCCTCCACTTT. The genes are TRBV9 and TRBJ1-6; D is unclear. The V gene lost 0 bases and the J gene lost 6 bases, with 16 bases spanning the gap. Per germline, CDR1 SGDLS and CDR2 YYNGEE. CDR3 length: 17 amino acids.

This rearrangement joins TRBV15 to TRBJ2-7; D possibly matches TRBD1 or TRBD2 (6 bases each). CDR1 and CDR2 from the germline V gene are LNHNV and YYDKDF (reference sequence). This CDR3 is built from 15 residues. V shed 0 bases and J shed 7 bases, with 16 bases lying between them. The CDR3 reads CATSRDRSLGGEQYF. The CDR3 DNA sequence: TGTGCCACCAGCAGAGATCGCTCACTAGGGGGGGAGCAGTACTTC.

V gene TRBV29-1 combines with J gene TRBJ2-1, with a tentative D call TRBD2 (5 bases). Germline CDR1 reads SQVTM; CDR2 reads ANQGSEA. V gave up 3 bases and J gave up 4 bases, with 10 bases separating them. The CDR3 has 13 amino acids. The CDR3 region has the DNA TGCAGCGTTGAGCTAGCTCTGTACAATGAGCAGTTCTTC. Protein: CSVELALYNEQFF.

This clonotype was counted at least ten times. The rearrangement links TRBV3-1 to TRBJ2-3, with TRBD2 matching 9 bases. With 0 bases clipped from V and 6 bases from J, the junction kept 4 bases outside the gene matches. This CDR3 is built from 15 residues. CDR1 and CDR2 from the germline V gene are LGHDT and YNNKEL (reference sequence). CDR3 coding DNA: TGTGCCAGCAGCCAAGAGGGCGCGGGGGGGGATACGCAGTATTTT. It encodes CASSQEGAGGDTQYF.

There are many counts of this clonotype. Written as DNA, the CDR3 is TGTGCCAGCAGGGGTATAAGGGGAGCCGAGCAGTACTTC. This gives the protein CASRGIRGAEQYF. The gene calls are TRBV27 and TRBJ2-7; D may be TRBD1 or TRBD2 (5 bases each). The V gene's germline CDR1 is MNHEY and CDR2 SMNVEV (reference sequence). V was pared by 6 bases and J by 6 bases, with 15 bases between. This CDR3 spans 13 amino acids.

This clonotype is labeled medium-sized. The rearrangement uses TRBV19 and TRBJ2-7; tentative D call: TRBD2 (5 bases). Germline V gene lookup returns CDR1 LNHDA and CDR2 SQIVND (reference sequence). The CDR3 contains 13 residues. Deletions cut 5 bases from V and 4 bases from J, with 12 bases between. CDR3 nucleotides: TGTGCCAGTAGTCCCGGGAACCCTTACGAGCAGTACTTC. Amino acids: CASSPGNPYEQYF.

This clonotype was recorded a few times. CDR3 bases: TGTGCCAGTCTTGACAGTCCCTTTGGGCCCCTCCACTTT. Protein product: CASLDSPFGPLHF. The rearrangement joins TRBV19 to TRBJ1-6; TRBD1 might be the D (5 bases). Germline lookup yields CDR1 LNHDA and CDR2 SQIVND (reference sequence). Trimming took off 8 bases at V and 13 bases at J, with 18 bases between the two ends. The CDR3 covers 13 residues.

This clonotype is termed medium-sized (0.01 to 0.1%). V gene TRBV7-9 combines with J gene TRBJ2-7; no reliable D call. This CDR3 is built from 12 residues. The V and J ends lost 4 bases and 2 bases respectively, with 6 bases between them. CDR1 SEHNR and CDR2 FQNEAQ come from the germline V gene (reference sequence). The CDR3: CASSSVPYEQYF. In DNA, the CDR3 is TGTGCCAGCAGCTCAGTACCCTACGAGCAGTACTTC.

The rearrangement joins TRBV11-1 to TRBJ2-3, with 8 bases aligning to TRBD2. The ends lost 2 bases at V and 2 bases at J; junction bases unmatched: 6. The germline V gene has CDR1 SGHAT and CDR2 FQDESV (reference sequence). This CDR3 is built from 16 residues. Written as DNA, the CDR3 is TGTGCCAGCAGCTTAATCGTCGGACTAGCCACAGATACGCAGTATTTT. Its protein product is CASSLIVGLATDTQYF.

This chain links TRBV7-8 with TRBJ2-7; the match to TRBD1 covers 10 bases. After removal of 3 bases from V and 3 bases from J, the junction contained 5 bases not matched to a gene. CDR3 length: 15 amino acids. Germline CDR1 SGHVS, CDR2 FQNEAQ. The CDR3 loop reads CASSFGTGEFYEQYF. The CDR3 coding sequence is TGTGCCAGCAGCTTCGGGACAGGGGAATTCTACGAGCAGTACTTC.

In this sample, this clonotype turned up many times. This chain links TRBV19 with TRBJ1-3; no definite D call. Germline CDR1 is LNHDA and CDR2 is SQIVND (reference sequence). CDR3 length equals 15 residues. The V end lost 3 bases, the J end lost 0 bases, and 9 bases lay between the germline ends. The chain's CDR3 is CASSMSAGSGNTIYF. The CDR3 nucleotides read TGTGCCAGTAGTATGTCCGCGGGCTCTGGAAACACCATATATTTT.

There are many counts of this clonotype. V is TRBV12-3 or TRBV12-4 and J is TRBJ1-2, with D possibly TRBD1 on 5 matching bases. Trimming cost V 2 bases and J 4 bases, with 14 bases left between them. This CDR3 region has 15 residues. The CDR3 here is CASSLSGARAYGYTF. The CDR3 nucleotides are TGTGCCAGCAGTTTATCTGGGGCGCGGGCCTATGGCTACACCTTC.

This clonotype was seen repeatedly, ten times or more. This chain connects TRBV5-1 to TRBJ1-1; the match to TRBD1 covers 7 bases. The V gene end was trimmed by 0 bases and the J gene end by 0 bases; junction bases not matched to a gene: 5. Germline CDR1 and CDR2: SGHRS and YFSETQ. This CDR3 region has 16 residues. The CDR3 here is CASSLGTGDMNTEAFF. CDR3 in DNA: TGCGCCAGCAGCTTGGGTACAGGGGACATGAACACTGAAGCTTTCTTT.

The genes are TRBV9 and TRBJ1-2; tentative D call: TRBD1 (5 bases). CDR3 length: 15 amino acids. The germline CDR1 and CDR2 sequences are SGDLS and YYNGEE. With 0 bases removed from V and 0 bases from J, the gap between germline ends came to 9 bases. The CDR3 nucleotides read TGTGCCAGCAGCGTAGCGGGGGGGGCTAACTATGGCTACACCTTC. Protein product: CASSVAGGANYGYTF.

Within the sample, this clonotype is medium-sized (0.01 to 0.1%). The chain uses TRBV19 and TRBJ2-7; a possible D gene is TRBD1 (5 bases). V shed 1 base and J shed 2 bases, with 9 bases lying between them. Germline V gene data show CDR1 as LNHDA and CDR2 as SQIVND (reference sequence). The CDR3 has 14 amino acids. CDR3 sequence: CASSIVTGTYEQYF. CDR3 nucleotides: TGTGCCAGTAGTATAGTCACAGGTACCTACGAGCAGTACTTC.